This is a list of T cell receptor beta chains from one sample in a study of blood T cell repertoires in COVID-19. TCRdb keeps only in-frame clones here, not all; method: immunoSEQ multiplex PCR. The sample has approximately 210,000 clones; 88% are singletons. Sequences were obtained from PBMCs or T cells enriched from blood (not recorded which). Receptor source: a woman aged 50 to 65 with acute COVID-19. The CDR3 runs from the conserved cysteine through the conserved F or W. Each record gives: D gene, V gene, J gene, clone size, CDR3 DNA, CDR3 protein. D genes are given only for firm matches. Rows give clone size only sometimes, using once, few, many, or a class for an expanded clone.

TRBD1	TRBV11-1	TRBJ2-3	NA	TGTGCCAGCCGAGGGGGCCTGGGGTCCGCTGATACGCAGTATTTT	CASRGGLGSADTQYF
NA	TRBV7-2	TRBJ1-6	NA	TGTGCCAGCAGCCCCTCGCTGACGGGCCGAGGGATTTCACCCCTCCACTTT	CASSPSLTGRGISPLHF
NA	TRBV6-5	TRBJ1-1	NA	TGTGCCAGCAGGCAGGGACACTACACTGAAGCTTTCTTT	CASRQGHYTEAFF
NA	TRBV7-9	TRBJ1-1	NA	TGTGCCAGCAGCTTAAGGCAGGCCTTCATGAACACTGAAGCTTTCTTT	CASSLRQAFMNTEAFF
TRBD2	TRBV27	TRBJ2-5	NA	TGTGCCAGCAGTGGACTAGCGGGGGGAGAGACCCAGTACTTC	CASSGLAGGETQYF
NA	TRBV2	TRBJ2-1	NA	TGTGCCAGCAGTCTAGGGCAGGGGTACTACAATGAGCAGTTCTTC	CASSLGQGYYNEQFF
NA	TRBV18	TRBJ2-5	NA	TGTGCCAGCTCACCCCCGAGGGGGGCCGCGGGGGAAGAGACCCAGTACTTC	CASSPPRGAAGEETQYF
TRBD1	TRBV7-3	TRBJ2-1	few	TGTGCCAGCAGCCCCCGACAGGGGAGTGAGCAGTTCTTC	CASSPRQGSEQFF
NA	TRBV2	TRBJ1-1	NA	TGTGCCAGCAGTCAACAGGGACCGTACACTGAAGCTTTCTTT	CASSQQGPYTEAFF
TRBD1	TRBV28	TRBJ2-1	NA	TGTGCCAGCATCGACTCTCAGGGGGCGCCTCCTGAGCAGTTCTTC	CASIDSQGAPPEQFF
TRBD1	TRBV2	TRBJ1-4	once	TGTGCCAGCAGTGAGACAGGGGATGAAAAACTGTTTTTT	CASSETGDEKLFF
TRBD2	TRBV2	TRBJ2-7	NA	TGTGCCAGCAGTGAAACTAGCGGGAGGCCCGAGCAGTACTTC	CASSETSGRPEQYF
TRBD1	TRBV10-3	TRBJ1-2	NA	TGTGCCATCAGCTACAGGGGCATGGACTATGGCTACACCTTC	CAISYRGMDYGYTF
TRBD1	TRBV11-2	TRBJ1-1	few	TGTGCCAGCAGCTCCGACAGGGGGCGAGTCACTGAAGCTTTCTTT	CASSSDRGRVTEAFF
TRBD1	TRBV18	TRBJ2-2	NA	TGTGCCAGCTCACCGCCCACAGGGGGTAACACCGGGGAGCTGTTTTTT	CASSPPTGGNTGELFF
NA	TRBV21-1	TRBJ2-1	NA	TGTGCCAGCAGCAAAGATTACCACGGGACTAGCGGGAATGAGCAGTTCTTC	CASSKDYHGTSGNEQFF
TRBD2	TRBV7-9	TRBJ2-7	NA	TGTGCCAGCACCGGGTTAGCGGGAGGGCGGTACGAGCAGTACTTC	CASTGLAGGRYEQYF
NA	TRBV4-1	TRBJ2-2	NA	TGCGCCAGCAGCCAAGTTCGATTAGCAGCCAACACCGGGGAGCTGTTTTTT	CASSQVRLAANTGELFF
NA	TRBV27	TRBJ1-5	few	TGTGCCAGCAGTTTACGCCCCATGGACAGTGGCAATCAGCCCCAGCATTTT	CASSLRPMDSGNQPQHF
TRBD2	TRBV5-1	TRBJ2-3	few	TGCGCCAGCAGCTTCGGGGGGACTAGCATTTCTGCGCAGTATTTT	CASSFGGTSISAQYF